This T cell receptor beta chain was recorded in a study of shared T cell receptors in the human thymus. With 5 bases clipped from V and 7 bases from J, the junction kept 17 bases outside the gene matches. Germline V lookup: CDR1 SEHNR, CDR2 FQNEAQ (reference sequence). The CDR3 is 16 amino acids. Here immunoSEQ multiplex PCR was the method, and the copy in TCRdb shows in-frame clones only, minus some. The table records about 710,000 clones, about 87% of them present only once. This sample was shared with a second study, whose subject was human thymus T cells. That study adds: Donation came from healthy Finnish infants having corrective surgery for congenital heart defects. Thymus was obtained from resections taken during corrective heart surgery. In thymic and blood repertoires alike, V and J usage looked biased. Related work showed strongly overlapping thymic repertoires across unrelated individuals.

The receptor was derived from a boy younger than two with a congenital heart defect. Sequencing was done on a sample of thymocytes. The chain carries TRBV7-9 and TRBJ2-7; 7 nucleotides line up with TRBD1. The CDR3 sequence is CASSDRGRQGAGEQYF. Written as DNA, the CDR3 is TGTGCCAGCAGCGACCGGGGTCGACAGGGAGCTGGGGAGCAGTACTTC.